The next 31 T cell receptor beta chains were all read from a single sample in a study of spatial heterogeneity in lung cancer. TCRdb re-derived calls from the 5' RACE reads in MiXCR, one entry per CDR3 protein. The sample has about 45,000 distinct CDR3 sequences, 12% to 15% seen once. Time point meaning: sample taken at primary tumor resection. Whole RNA obtained from tumor, nontumor lung or frozen PBMC underwent sequencing without sorting. The input for sequencing was PBMCs, taken at surgery. Every receptor here comes from a male donor with early-stage non-small cell lung cancer.

The chain employs TRBV21-1 and TRBJ1-6; TRBD1 is taken as the D call from the table, unchecked against the DNA. TRBV21-1 represents a pseudogene. The CDR3 is 13 amino acids. CDR3 sequence: CASSPGFNSPLHF. The CDR3 DNA follows: TGTGCCAGCAGCCCGGGGTTCAATTCACCCCTCCACTTT.

This clonotype was observed many times. The chain joins TRBV19 to TRBJ2-1; weak D call: TRBD1 (6 bases). The CDR3 length is 14 residues. Trimming took 3 bases from V and 8 from J, leaving 14 bases between them. The germline V gene has CDR1 LNHDA and CDR2 SQIVND (reference sequence). CDR3 residues: CASSILSPGDEQFF. CDR3 in DNA: TGTGCCAGTAGTATTCTCAGCCCAGGGGATGAGCAGTTCTTC. Based on the CDR3 plus reference TRBV19 and TRBJ2-1, the full variable domain is DGGITQSPKYLFRKEGQNVTLSCEQNLNHDAMYWYRQDPGQGLRLIYYSQIVNDFQKGDIAEGYSVSREKKESFPLTVTSAQKNPTAFYLCASSILSPGDEQFFGPGTRLTVL.

This clonotype was recorded at least ten times. The V gene is TRBV2, the J gene TRBJ1-2, with D tentatively TRBD1 (5 bases). Germline V gene lookup returns CDR1 SNHLY and CDR2 FYNNEI. The CDR3 extends over 12 amino acids. Trimming removed 2 bases at V and 4 bases at J, with 5 bases between. In nucleotides, the CDR3 is TGTGCCAGCAGTGAACAGGGCTATGGCTACACCTTC. Protein: CASSEQGYGYTF. Drawing the rest from reference TRBV2 and TRBJ1-2, the complete variable domain is EPEVTQTPSHQVTQMGQEVILRCVPISNHLYFYWYRQILGQKVEFLVSFYNNEISEKSEIFDDQFSVERPDGSNFTLKIRSTKLEDSAMYFCASSEQGYGYTFGSGTRLTVV.

The table lists this clonotype with many counts. The chain is built from TRBV28 and TRBJ1-1; 7 bases agree with TRBD1. After removal of 5 bases from V and 2 bases from J, the junction contained 5 bases not matched to a gene. There are 14 residues in the CDR3. Germline V gene sequence: CDR1 MDHEN, CDR2 SYDVKM. The CDR3 sequence: CASSVTGTNTEAFF. The CDR3 DNA follows: TGTGCCAGCAGTGTGACAGGGACCAACACTGAAGCTTTCTTT.

This clonotype was seen repeatedly, ten times or more. The chain combines TRBV15 with TRBJ1-5; the D is unclear. The germline V and J ends were trimmed by 1 base and 3 bases, with 10 bases remaining between them. Germline CDR1 reads LNHNV; CDR2 reads YYDKDF (reference sequence). This CDR3 spans 15 amino acids. The DNA for the CDR3 is TGTGCCACCAGCAGAGGGAATAGGGACAATCAGCCCCAGCATTTT. It is translated as CATSRGNRDNQPQHF.

This clonotype was seen repeatedly, ten times or more. The chain is built from TRBV5-1 and TRBJ1-2; unclear D gene. The CDR3 has 13 residues. Germline V gene data show CDR1 as SGHRS and CDR2 as YFSETQ. V was trimmed by 6 bases and J by 10 bases, leaving 19 bases between them. The CDR3 DNA reads as TGCGCCAGCAACCTCCTCGAAGGGTTGCCCTACACCTTC. It codes for CASNLLEGLPYTF.

The table lists this clonotype with many counts. This sequence joins TRBV29-1 and TRBJ2-3; 7 bases map to TRBD2. Per the germline V gene, CDR1 is SQVTM and CDR2 is ANQGSEA. After removal of 0 bases from V and 1 base from J, the junction contained 7 bases not matched to a gene. The CDR3 has 16 amino acids. In DNA, the CDR3 is TGCAGCGTTGAAGATCGGGGGGAAGTGGGCACAGATACGCAGTATTTT. Encoded protein: CSVEDRGEVGTDTQYF.

This clonotype was detected only a few times. The chain combines TRBV29-1 with TRBJ2-5; TRBD1 matches 9 bases. This CDR3 is 12 amino acids long. Germline V gives CDR1 SQVTM, CDR2 ANQGSEA. With V trimmed by 6 bases and J by 6 bases, 5 bases remained unmatched. CDR3 coding DNA: TGCAGCGTCGGACAGGGGCCAAAGACCCAGTACTTC. Translated: CSVGQGPKTQYF.

This clonotype turned up a few times. This rearrangement joins TRBV6-1 to TRBJ2-5; no definite D call. The CDR3 is 13 residues long. The germline V and J ends were trimmed by 6 bases and 4 bases, with 12 bases remaining between them. CDR1 is MNHNS and CDR2 is SASEGT in the germline V gene. The CDR3 loop is CASRASGIETQYF. The DNA of the CDR3 is TGTGCCAGCAGGGCCTCCGGTATAGAGACCCAGTACTTC.

This chain joins TRBV7-9 and TRBJ1-1, with 9 bases identical to TRBD1. Germline-derived CDR1 and CDR2 are SEHNR and FQNEAQ (reference sequence). V was pared by 4 bases and J by 4 bases, with 7 bases of the junction left unmatched. The CDR3 has 15 residues. The DNA for the CDR3 is TGTGCCAGCAGCTCGATACAGGGGGCCGGCACTGAAGCTTTCTTT. This encodes CASSSIQGAGTEAFF.

The V call is TRBV20-1, the J call TRBJ1-3; D not certain. Germline V gene data show CDR1 as DFQATT and CDR2 as SNEGSKA (reference sequence). Trimming removed 1 base at V and 2 bases at J, with 3 bases between. The CDR3 is 12 residues long. The CDR3 reads CSARGPGNTIYF. The CDR3 coding sequence is TGCAGTGCTAGAGGTCCTGGAAACACCATATATTTT.

This clonotype was seen at least ten times. The chain carries TRBV20-1 and TRBJ1-1; D might be TRBD1 (5 bases). V was cut by 6 bases and J by 0 bases, with 14 bases left in between. This CDR3 has 14 residues. Germline-derived CDR1 and CDR2 are DFQATT and SNEGSKA (reference sequence). The DNA for the CDR3 is TGCAGTGCGACAGACCCCTTCATGAACACTGAAGCTTTCTTT. As protein: CSATDPFMNTEAFF.

This clonotype has ten or more counts. This chain connects TRBV20-1 to TRBJ1-1; D call uncertain. Trimming shortened V by 5 bases and J by 1 base, and 5 bases separated the two germline ends. The length of the CDR3 is 11 residues. The germline CDR1 and CDR2 sequences are DFQATT and SNEGSKA (reference sequence). The CDR3, as DNA: TGCAGTGCTTCAGCGAACACTGAAGCTTTCTTT. Translation: CSASANTEAFF.

This clonotype was picked up a small number of times. The chain links TRBV20-1 to TRBJ1-1; D gene uncertain. Trimming took 5 bases from V and 10 from J, leaving 23 bases between them. CDR3 size: 14 residues. Germline CDR1 is DFQATT and CDR2 is SNEGSKA (reference sequence). CDR3 DNA: TGCAGTGCTCCTCAATGGGCCGGGCGATCGCGAGCTTTCTTT. It yields the protein CSAPQWAGRSRAFF.

This clonotype was counted ten times or more. CDR3 sequence (DNA): TGTGCCAGCAGCTTAAAAGGGAGCAATCAGCCCCAGCATTTT. This encodes CASSLKGSNQPQHF. V gene TRBV7-2 combines with J gene TRBJ1-5, with no clear D. From germline, CDR1 is SGHTA and CDR2 FQGNSA. The CDR3 is 14 amino acids. Trimming left V 2 bases short and J 1 base short, with 6 bases between.

This clonotype was counted a few times. The gene calls are TRBV28 and TRBJ1-1, with D perhaps TRBD1 (6 bases). The V end lost 7 bases, the J end lost 9 bases, and 21 bases lay between the germline ends. Per germline, CDR1 MDHEN and CDR2 SYDVKM. This CDR3 is 14 amino acids long. The CDR3 reads CASNEGGSSFQAFF. CDR3 in DNA: TGTGCCAGCAATGAAGGGGGATCCAGCTTCCAAGCTTTCTTT.

This clonotype occurred a few times. V is TRBV7-9 and J is TRBJ1-2, with D maybe TRBD1 (5 bases). CDR1 SEHNR and CDR2 FQNEAQ come from the germline V gene (reference sequence). There are 12 residues in the CDR3. V dropped 7 bases and J dropped 3 bases, with 9 bases sitting between them. The CDR3 is CASTGRDYGYTF. The CDR3 DNA sequence: TGTGCCAGCACCGGCAGGGACTATGGCTACACCTTC.

This clonotype has ten or more counts. The rearrangement joins TRBV7-6 to TRBJ2-1, with D maybe TRBD2 (5 bases). Germline CDR1 and CDR2: SGHVS and FNYEAQ. V was shortened by 0 bases and J by 9 bases, with 15 bases between the two germline ends. This CDR3 has 15 residues. The CDR3 region has the DNA TGTGCCAGCAGCTTAGCTGGAGGCGTCACGGGTGAGCAGTTCTTC. Translated: CASSLAGGVTGEQFF.

This clonotype has a count of ten or more. V is TRBV29-1 and J is TRBJ2-7, with a possible D match to TRBD1 (6 bases). The germline V and J ends were trimmed by 4 bases and 3 bases, with 10 bases remaining between them. The CDR3 consists of 12 residues. Germline V gives CDR1 SQVTM, CDR2 ANQGSEA. CDR3 DNA sequence: TGCAGCGTTGCGGTACAGGGCTACGAGCAGTACTTC. This gives the protein CSVAVQGYEQYF.

This clonotype has ten or more counts. The chain is built from TRBV10-3 and TRBJ2-1; 12 bases line up with TRBD2. The V and J ends lost 5 bases and 8 bases, in that order; junction bases with no gene match: 7. CDR3 length: 15 residues. Germline V gene lookup returns CDR1 ENHRY and CDR2 SYGVKD. The CDR3 DNA reads as TGTGCCATCAGTCCTAGGACTAGCGGGGCCTATGAGCAGTTCTTC. It is translated as CAISPRTSGAYEQFF.

This clonotype was seen a handful of times. V usage is TRBV11-2 and J usage is TRBJ2-3; TRBD2 matches at 11 bases. There are 16 residues in the CDR3. From germline, CDR1 is SGHAT and CDR2 FQNNGV. V was clipped by 3 bases and J by 7 bases; unmatched bases: 9. Here the CDR3 DNA reads TGTGCCAGCAGCTTTTCTAGGGCTAGCGGGGGGCATACGCAGTATTTT. It yields the protein CASSFSRASGGHTQYF.

The CDR3 nucleotides are TGCGCCAGCAGCTTGGACTATGCAACTAATGAAAAACTGTTTTTT. It translates to CASSLDYATNEKLFF. The rearrangement joins TRBV5-1 to TRBJ1-4; D unresolved. CDR1 is SGHRS, CDR2 YFSETQ, per germline. The ends were cut back, 0 bases at V and 0 bases at J, with 6 bases in the middle. The CDR3 is 15 residues long.

This clonotype was seen at least ten times. The V and J genes are TRBV11-1 and TRBJ2-1; perhaps TRBD1 as D (5 bases). V lost 5 bases, J lost 6 bases, and 17 bases lay in between. The CDR3 spans 15 residues. Germline V gene lookup returns CDR1 SGHAT and CDR2 FQDESV (reference sequence). In nucleotides, the CDR3 is TGTGCCAGCAGCCTCCCTCAGGGTTTTCCCAATGAGCAGTTCTTC. Amino acids: CASSLPQGFPNEQFF.

This clonotype was seen at least ten times. The chain links TRBV27 to TRBJ2-5; 7 bases are shared with TRBD1. Germline loops: CDR1 MNHEY, CDR2 SMNVEV (reference sequence). The CDR3 is 13 amino acids. V shed 4 bases and J 2 bases; nucleotides not matched to a gene: 1. CDR3 nucleotides: TGTGCCAGCAGTTCGGACAGGCAAGAGACCCAGTACTTC. It translates to CASSSDRQETQYF.

In regard to this clonotype: At one end, the junction sequence differs from germline, possibly due to a read error. The V and J genes are TRBV4-2 and TRBJ2-5; TRBD1 might be the D (5 bases). Germline CDR1 reads LGHNA; CDR2 reads YNFKEQ. The length of the CDR3 is 14 residues. The CDR3 bases are TGTGCCAGCACCCAACCCGACAGCCCGGAGACCCAGTACTTC. This encodes CASTQPDSPETQYF.

J is TRBJ2-3 and V is TRBV9; unclear D gene. Germline loops: CDR1 SGDLS, CDR2 YYNGEE. This CDR3 spans 12 amino acids. Trimming pared 0 bases from V and 8 bases from J, leaving 7 bases between. CDR3 sequence reads: CASSVASSTQYF. The CDR3 region has the DNA TGTGCCAGCAGCGTAGCTAGTTCTACGCAGTATTTT.

There are many counts of this clonotype. The chain is built from TRBV18 and TRBJ2-7; perhaps D is TRBD1 or TRBD2 (5 bases each). The germline V and J ends were trimmed by 3 bases and 7 bases, with 16 bases remaining between them. CDR3 length: 14 amino acids. Germline assignment: CDR1 KGHSH and CDR2 LQKENI. As DNA, the CDR3 is TGTGCCAGCTCACCTGTTGGGGACCTCTGGGAGCAGTACTTC. Translation gives CASSPVGDLWEQYF.

This clonotype was picked up a small number of times. This chain uses TRBV5-4 with TRBJ1-1; D gene uncertain. The CDR3 is made up of 15 amino acids. CDR1 and CDR2 from the germline V gene are SGHNT and YYREEE (reference sequence). The V end lost 4 bases, the J end lost 1 base, and 14 bases lay between the germline ends. CDR3 sequence: CASSPANKWNTEAFF. CDR3 bases: TGTGCCAGCAGCCCCGCGAATAAGTGGAACACTGAAGCTTTCTTT.

The sample holds many counts of this clonotype. The chain combines TRBV7-9 with TRBJ1-5; D might be TRBD1 (5 bases). V gave up 8 bases and J gave up 4 bases, with 12 bases separating them. This CDR3 contains 13 residues. CDR1 is SEHNR and CDR2 is FQNEAQ in the germline V gene (reference sequence). The CDR3 reads CASSGQGNQPQHF. The CDR3 DNA is TGTGCCAGCTCGGGGCAGGGAAATCAGCCCCAGCATTTT.

This clonotype was picked up a small number of times. This chain joins TRBV2 and TRBJ1-2, with 9 bases matching TRBD1. This CDR3 has 14 residues. The germline CDR1 and CDR2 sequences are SNHLY and FYNNEI. With V trimmed by 9 bases and J by 1 base, 6 bases remained unmatched. In DNA, the CDR3 is TGTGCCAGTACAGGGGGCGTGATTAACTATGGCTACACCTTC. This sequence encodes CASTGGVINYGYTF.

This clonotype has a handful of counts. The V call is TRBV20-1, the J call TRBJ2-1; 8 nucleotides match TRBD1. V dropped 6 bases and J dropped 7; count of bases not matched to a gene: 8. The CDR3 is made up of 13 amino acids. The germline V gene has CDR1 DFQATT and CDR2 SNEGSKA (reference sequence). CDR3 nucleotides: TGCAGTGCGCCCCCGAGACAGGGGAATGAGCAGTTCTTC. This sequence encodes CSAPPRQGNEQFF.